Each of the 17 T cell receptor beta chains below was sequenced from the same sample in a study of T-cell memory formation after mild COVID-19. TCRdb reprocessed the 5' RACE reads with MiXCR, giving one entry per CDR3 protein. The data hold around 300,000 distinct CDR3 sequences, with 8.2% observed a single time. The material sequenced was PBMCs or a T cell subset sorted from them (not recorded which). The receptors shown here come from a man in his late teens or twenties who had mild COVID-19 (a few samples of this study predate the infection). Cell type and time point are not known.

This clonotype was seen many times. This chain connects TRBV5-1 to TRBJ2-5; D gene uncertain. Per germline, CDR1 SGHRS and CDR2 YFSETQ. This CDR3 has 13 amino acids. Trimming took off 0 bases at V and 5 bases at J, with 8 bases between the two ends. The CDR3 is CASSLDAAETQYF. The CDR3 nucleotides read TGCGCCAGCAGCTTGGACGCTGCGGAGACCCAGTACTTC. The full variable domain, in which reference TRBV5-1 and TRBJ2-5 provide the parts outside the CDR3, is KAGVTQTPRYLIKTRGQQVTLSCSPISGHRSVSWYQQTPGQGLQFLFEYFSETQRNKGNFPGRFSGRQFSNSRSEMNVSTLELGDSALYLCASSLDAAETQYFGPGTRLLVL.

This clonotype was seen a few times. CDR3 nucleotides: TGTGCCAGCAGTTACAGGGACGATGGCACTGAAGCTTTCTTT. It specifies CASSYRDDGTEAFF. The V and J genes are TRBV11-2 and TRBJ1-1, with D possibly matching TRBD1 (6 bases). Trimming shortened V by 6 bases and J by 4 bases, and 15 bases separated the two germline ends. Germline lookup yields CDR1 SGHAT and CDR2 FQNNGV. The CDR3 runs 14 residues.

The chain recombines TRBV6-5 with TRBJ1-1; D is ambiguous. V was pared by 8 bases and J by 5 bases, with 15 bases between. The V gene's germline CDR1 is MNHEY and CDR2 SVGAGI. The CDR3 covers 13 residues. The CDR3 DNA sequence: TGTGCCAGCGGATATGGGCTGGGAACTGAAGCTTTCTTT. It encodes CASGYGLGTEAFF.

In this sample, this clonotype turned up a few times. The rearrangement uses TRBV18 and TRBJ2-3, with D perhaps TRBD2 (6 bases). The CDR3 runs 16 residues. Trimming cost V 0 bases and J 1 base, with 11 bases left between them. Germline-derived CDR1 and CDR2 are KGHSH and LQKENI. CDR3 nucleotides: TGTGCCAGCTCACCACCCCGACTAGGACGCACAGATACGCAGTATTTT. Protein sequence: CASSPPRLGRTDTQYF.

The rearrangement links TRBV4-3 to TRBJ2-1, with TRBD2 matching over 9 bases. V lost 3 bases to trimming and J lost 9 bases; unmatched junction nucleotides: 12. The CDR3 has 16 residues. The germline V gene has CDR1 LGHNA and CDR2 YSLEER. The CDR3 DNA follows: TGCGCCAGCAGCCAGGCCACCAGCGGGGGGTCCGCTGAGCAGTTCTTC. Its translation is CASSQATSGGSAEQFF.

The V gene is TRBV4-3, the J gene TRBJ1-5, with D possibly being TRBD1 (5 bases). This CDR3 contains 17 residues. V lost 0 bases, J lost 2 bases, and 14 bases lay in between. CDR1 LGHNA and CDR2 YSLEER come from the germline V gene. CDR3 DNA sequence: TGCGCCAGCAGCCAAGATCAAGCAGGGTGGGGCAATCAGCCCCAGCATTTT. Its protein product is CASSQDQAGWGNQPQHF.

This clonotype was found a few times. The CDR3 sequence is CASSQESTPKYNEQFF. The CDR3 DNA is TGCGCCAGCAGCCAAGAGTCCACTCCGAAGTACAATGAGCAGTTCTTC. The V and J genes are TRBV4-3 and TRBJ2-1; D not resolved. CDR3 length: 16 amino acids. Trimming shortened V by 0 bases and J by 4 bases, and 13 bases separated the two germline ends. The germline gives CDR1 LGHNA, CDR2 YSLEER.

The rearrangement uses TRBV7-8 and TRBJ2-7; TRBD2 agrees at 12 bases. J lost 2 bases, V lost 4 bases, and 12 bases had no gene match. This CDR3 has 18 residues. CDR1 and CDR2 (germline): SGHVS, FQNEAQ. Here the CDR3 DNA reads TGTGCCAGCAGCTCCATACCCCCACTAGCGGGGGGAACCTACGAGCAGTACTTC. As protein: CASSSIPPLAGGTYEQYF. Looking up the rest from reference TRBV7-8 and TRBJ2-7 gives the full variable domain: GAGVSQSPRYKVAKRGQDVALRCDPISGHVSLFWYQQALGQGPEFLTYFQNEAQLDKSGLPSDRFFAERPEGSVSTLKIQRTQQEDSAVYLCASSSIPPLAGGTYEQYFGPGTRLTVT.

In this sample, this clonotype turned up a few times. The V and J genes are TRBV6-6 and TRBJ1-2, with D tentatively TRBD1 (6 bases). Germline V CDR1 and CDR2: MNHNY, SVGAGI (reference sequence). CDR3 size: 13 residues. V was trimmed by 0 bases and J by 10 bases, leaving 12 bases between them. Here the CDR3 DNA reads TGTGCCAGCAGTTACTCCGGGGGCCAGGACTACACCTTC. Encoded protein: CASSYSGGQDYTF.

This clonotype has ten or more counts. J is TRBJ2-3 and V is TRBV12-3 or TRBV12-4; 8 positions agree with TRBD2. CDR3 size: 14 residues. Unmatched junction bases numbered 4, after V lost 6 bases and J lost 2 bases. The CDR3 bases are TGTGCCAGCAGGCCGGGAGGGAACACAGATACGCAGTATTTT. Translation: CASRPGGNTDTQYF.

This chain joins TRBV9 and TRBJ2-5; weak D call: TRBD2 (6 bases). CDR3 length: 15 residues. From germline, CDR1 is SGDLS and CDR2 YYNGEE. V shed 0 bases and J shed 2 bases, with 11 bases lying between them. CDR3 coding DNA: TGTGCCAGCAGCGTAGAACTAGCCCCTCAAGAGACCCAGTACTTC. Protein: CASSVELAPQETQYF.

The rearrangement joins TRBV4-3 to TRBJ2-1, with a possible D match to TRBD1 (5 bases). The V gene's germline CDR1 is LGHNA and CDR2 YSLEER. Between the trimmed V and J ends, which lost 1 base and 0 bases, there was a span of 10 bases. The CDR3 runs 16 residues. CDR3: CASSQGGATSYNEQFF. CDR3 sequence (DNA): TGCGCCAGCAGCCAAGGTGGGGCGACCTCCTACAATGAGCAGTTCTTC.

This clonotype was recorded at least ten times. The V and J genes are TRBV6-5 and TRBJ1-6; no clear D gene. The V end lost 3 bases, the J end lost 6 bases, and 6 bases lay between the germline ends. There are 13 residues in the CDR3. Germline V gives CDR1 MNHEY, CDR2 SVGAGI. The CDR3 protein is CASSYRANSPLHF. In nucleotides, the CDR3 is TGTGCCAGCAGTTATAGGGCTAATTCACCCCTCCACTTT.

The rearrangement links TRBV5-4 to TRBJ2-7; 7 bases map to TRBD1. CDR1 SGHNT and CDR2 YYREEE come from the germline V gene (reference sequence). With 3 bases clipped from V and 4 bases from J, the junction kept 7 bases outside the gene matches. This CDR3 has 14 residues. In nucleotides, the CDR3 is TGTGCCAGCAGCTACCGGGACAGCCCATACGAGCAGTACTTC. Translation gives CASSYRDSPYEQYF.

This clonotype was found a few times. V is TRBV12-3 or TRBV12-4 and J is TRBJ1-1; D is unresolved. V dropped 6 bases and J dropped 5 bases, with 10 bases sitting between them. CDR3 size: 12 residues. The CDR3, as DNA: TGTGCCAGCAGCCCTAGGGCGACTGAAGCTTTCTTT. Its translation: CASSPRATEAFF.

The chain carries TRBV5-5 and TRBJ1-5; D is unclear. CDR1 and CDR2 from the germline V gene are SGHKS and YYEKEE (reference sequence). Deletions cut 1 base from V and 4 bases from J, with 12 bases between. The CDR3 spans 15 residues. CDR3 residues: CASSLWGSGNQPQHF. CDR3 in DNA: TGTGCCAGCAGCTTGTGGGGTAGCGGGAATCAGCCCCAGCATTTT.

The sample holds a few counts of this clonotype. J is TRBJ2-7 and V is TRBV5-1, with D perhaps TRBD1 (5 bases). V gave up 0 bases and J gave up 2 bases, with 9 bases separating them. This CDR3 is built from 14 residues. Per germline, CDR1 SGHRS and CDR2 YFSETQ. CDR3 DNA sequence: TGCGCCAGCAGCTTGGAGCCAGGGCCCTACGAGCAGTACGTC. Its protein product is CASSLEPGPYEQYV.